These T cell receptor beta chains were read from a single sample in a study of Ad26.COV2.S vaccination and SARS-CoV-2 variants. Produced via immunoSEQ multiplex PCR; TCRdb's table is partial and in-frame only. This repertoire shows approximately 340,000 clones, about 85% found once; its top ten account for about 3.5%. The sequenced sample was peripheral blood, obtained in a trial of Ad26.COV2.S vaccine versus placebo. These receptors originate from a person between 18 and 65 years old who received the Ad26.COV2.S COVID-19 vaccine or a placebo. The CDR3 runs from the conserved cysteine through the conserved F or W. Each record gives: D gene, V gene, clone size, J gene, CDR3 DNA, CDR3 protein. D genes are given only for firm matches. Some rows have no size entry. The others give once, few or many, or a class for an expanded clone.

d_gene: TRBD2; v_gene: TRBV12-3/TRBV12-4; abundance: NA; j_gene: TRBJ2-5; CDR3nt: TGTGCCAGCGGGCGGGAGGGGGAGACCCAGTACTTC; CDR3aa: CASGREGETQYF
d_gene: NA; v_gene: TRBV9; abundance: once; j_gene: TRBJ2-7; CDR3nt: TGTGCCAGCAGCGTAGCTTCCAGCACCTCCTACGAGCAGTACTTC; CDR3aa: CASSVASSTSYEQYF
d_gene: NA; v_gene: TRBV6-4; abundance: NA; j_gene: TRBJ2-3; CDR3nt: TGTGCCAGCAGCCCATGGGGGGGCAACACAGATACGCAGTATTTT; CDR3aa: CASSPWGGNTDTQYF
d_gene: NA; v_gene: TRBV7-9; abundance: NA; j_gene: TRBJ2-3; CDR3nt: TGTGCCAGCAGCTCGGACTTTCCAGATACGCAGTATTTT; CDR3aa: CASSSDFPDTQYF
d_gene: TRBD2; v_gene: TRBV19; abundance: NA; j_gene: TRBJ2-5; CDR3nt: TGTGCCAGTAGTATGCGGGGGGGACGAGAGACCCAGTACTTC; CDR3aa: CASSMRGGRETQYF
d_gene: TRBD2; v_gene: TRBV10-3; abundance: once; j_gene: TRBJ2-1; CDR3nt: TGTGCCATCAGTGGACGGGGGGGCGTTAGGAATGAGCAGTTCTTC; CDR3aa: CAISGRGGVRNEQFF
d_gene: NA; v_gene: TRBV28; abundance: NA; j_gene: TRBJ2-1; CDR3nt: TGTGCCAGCAGTTTACGGCACATACAGGGTGACAATGAGCAGTTCTTC; CDR3aa: CASSLRHIQGDNEQFF
d_gene: TRBD1; v_gene: TRBV28; abundance: NA; j_gene: TRBJ1-4; CDR3nt: TGTGCCAGCAGTACCCCGGGACAGGGGGCGGGGTGGTCTGAAAAACTGTTTTTT; CDR3aa: CASSTPGQGAGWSEKLFF
d_gene: NA; v_gene: TRBV6-5; abundance: NA; j_gene: TRBJ2-2; CDR3nt: TGTGCCAGCAGTTTGGGACTGATTAACACCGGGGAGCTGTTTTTT; CDR3aa: CASSLGLINTGELFF
d_gene: NA; v_gene: TRBV10-2; abundance: NA; j_gene: TRBJ1-2; CDR3nt: TGCGCCAGCAGTGAGTCCCCAGGTGACCTGAGGACCTTC; CDR3aa: CASSESPGDLRTF
d_gene: NA; v_gene: TRBV6-2/TRBV6-3; abundance: NA; j_gene: TRBJ2-5; CDR3nt: TGTGCCAGCAGTTACAGGGAGTCAGAGACCCAGTACTTC; CDR3aa: CASSYRESETQYF
d_gene: NA; v_gene: TRBV19; abundance: NA; j_gene: TRBJ2-1; CDR3nt: TGTGCCAGTAGTCCTCATCCTAGGGCGTACGGTAGCAATGAGCAGTTCTTC; CDR3aa: CASSPHPRAYGSNEQFF
d_gene: NA; v_gene: TRBV6-6; abundance: NA; j_gene: TRBJ1-3; CDR3nt: TGTGCCAGCAGTTCAGGAATCTCTGGAAACACCATATATTTT; CDR3aa: CASSSGISGNTIYF
d_gene: TRBD1; v_gene: TRBV5-4; abundance: NA; j_gene: TRBJ2-7; CDR3nt: TGTGCCAGCAGCGAGGGACAGGGGGCTTACGAGCAGTACTTC; CDR3aa: CASSEGQGAYEQYF
d_gene: NA; v_gene: TRBV6-5; abundance: NA; j_gene: TRBJ2-2; CDR3nt: TGTGCCAGCAGTCTACAGGGCGCGAACACCGGGGAGCTGTTTTTT; CDR3aa: CASSLQGANTGELFF
d_gene: NA; v_gene: TRBV19; abundance: NA; j_gene: TRBJ1-6; CDR3nt: TGTGCCAGTAGTCAAAACCGGGACATTTATTCACCCCTCCACTTT; CDR3aa: CASSQNRDIYSPLHF
d_gene: TRBD1; v_gene: TRBV5-4; abundance: NA; j_gene: TRBJ2-7; CDR3nt: TGTGCCAGCAGCGCCGGGACAGGACTCTACGAGCAGTACTTC; CDR3aa: CASSAGTGLYEQYF
d_gene: TRBD2; v_gene: TRBV6-2/TRBV6-3; abundance: NA; j_gene: TRBJ2-1; CDR3nt: TGTGCCAGCAGTTACCCTAAATTTCAAAGCGGGGGGGGAGATGAGCAGTTCTTC; CDR3aa: CASSYPKFQSGGGDEQFF
d_gene: NA; v_gene: TRBV6-5; abundance: NA; j_gene: TRBJ2-7; CDR3nt: TGTGCCAGCAGTTACAGTAATATCTACGAGCAGTACTTC; CDR3aa: CASSYSNIYEQYF
d_gene: NA; v_gene: TRBV6-2/TRBV6-3; abundance: NA; j_gene: TRBJ1-1; CDR3nt: TGTGCCAGCAGTTACGGATTGAGGACTGAAGCTTTCTTT; CDR3aa: CASSYGLRTEAFF
d_gene: NA; v_gene: TRBV20-1; abundance: NA; j_gene: TRBJ1-1; CDR3nt: TGCAGTGCCCACCGAACAACGAAAGCTTTCTTT; CDR3aa: CSAHRTTKAFF
d_gene: TRBD1; v_gene: TRBV5-1; abundance: few; j_gene: TRBJ1-5; CDR3nt: TGCGCCAGCAGCACCGGGACAGTCGGTCAGCCCCAGCATTTT; CDR3aa: CASSTGTVGQPQHF
d_gene: TRBD2; v_gene: TRBV29-1; abundance: NA; j_gene: TRBJ2-2; CDR3nt: TGCAGCTTCTCCGGACTAGCGGGGAAGACCGGGGAGCTGTTTTTT; CDR3aa: CSFSGLAGKTGELFF
d_gene: TRBD2; v_gene: TRBV10-3; abundance: NA; j_gene: TRBJ2-7; CDR3nt: TGTGCCATCAGTGAGACGCCTAGCGGGAGTTACGAGCAGTACTTC; CDR3aa: CAISETPSGSYEQYF
d_gene: TRBD1; v_gene: TRBV4-3; abundance: NA; j_gene: TRBJ2-2; CDR3nt: TGCGCCAGCAGCCAAGGTCGGGCAGGGGGCACCGGGGAGCTGTTTTTT; CDR3aa: CASSQGRAGGTGELFF
d_gene: NA; v_gene: TRBV12-3/TRBV12-4; abundance: NA; j_gene: TRBJ1-2; CDR3nt: TGTGCCAGCAGTTTAGCAGCTAACTATGGCTACACCTTC; CDR3aa: CASSLAANYGYTF